What follows describes a single TCR beta chain. It lacks a known antigen. One base away there is no much larger clone; base qualities are not given. The trial excluded patients who had a history of autoimmune disease or were on systemic immunosuppression. In every dose cohort, peripheral blood was drawn for TCR sequencing at baseline, cycle 4 day 1, and cycle 7 day 1. The samples were taken from a phase I, first-in-human, multicenter, open-label dose-escalation trial of ivuxolimab. Adults with locally advanced or metastatic melanoma, renal cell carcinoma, hepatocellular carcinoma or head and neck squamous cell carcinoma were enrolled in the trial. Before TCR sequencing, CD4+ T cells and CD8+ T cells were sorted from peripheral blood as separate populations. This sample was taken from a study of OX40 agonist ivuxolimab in advanced cancers. Context from the whole study: Ivuxolimab was a fully human IgG2 agonistic monoclonal antibody targeting the costimulatory receptor OX40 (CD134). Intravenous ivuxolimab was administered to patients every 2 weeks at six dose levels: 0.01, 0.1, 0.3, 1.5, 3 and 10 mg/kg. Of the 50 or so patients in dose escalation, about 20 had hepatocellular carcinoma, some 15 had melanoma, 9 had renal cell carcinoma and 9 had head and neck cancer. In the dose-escalation cohort, 82.7% of patients were male, and the mean age was approximately 60 years, with a range of about 20 to 79. Patients were allowed to have had prior anti-PD-1, anti-PD-L1 or anti-CTLA-4 therapy, and less than 45% of the dose-escalation patients had previously received checkpoint inhibitors. Partial responses occurred in three dose-escalation patients, of whom one had hepatocellular carcinoma and two had cutaneous melanoma. Peripheral TCRbeta sequencing aimed to test whether ivuxolimab altered TCR sequence diversity and caused clonal T-cell expansion. The paper reports the monotherapy dose-escalation portion (N of about 50 patients) of the phase I ivuxolimab trial. Paper-wide results and their limitations: Antigen specificity was not determined for the clonally expanded peripheral T cells. At doses of 0.1 to 3.0 mg/kg, clonal expansion of both CD4+ and CD8+ T cells in blood was seen between baseline and week 6. Low levels of normalized T-cell clonal expansion were also seen in some nonresponding patients. In the 0.1-3.0 mg/kg groups, partial responders had among the lowest normalized peripheral clonal expansion, particularly in CD8+ T cells. After ivuxolimab, expanded clones were on average more numerous among CD8+ T cells than among CD4+ T cells.

Looking up the germline V gene (reference sequence) yields CDR1 GTSNPN and CDR2 SVGIG. The CDR3 goes from the cysteine to the phenylalanine over 14 residues. The CDR3 DNA has 42 bases and is translated from base 1. V and J are truncated by 3 bases and 7 bases respectively, leaving an intervening sequence of 13 bases. For sequencing of the TCRbeta CDR3 region, genomic DNA was extracted from the sorted cells. The immunoSEQ Assay was used for sequencing of TCRbeta CDR3 regions. TCRdb took this table from immuneACCESS and kept in-frame rearrangements with V and J called. Such tables lack part of the clones; where checked against another copy, unresolved V genes explain under half of the gap, and the rest is unexplained. The sample table shows approximately 70,000 clones, and roughly 84% are seen once. The ten largest clones add up to approximately 6.1% of the sample.

The starting material was CD4+ or CD8+ T cells sorted from blood, obtained in a trial of the OX40 agonist ivuxolimab. The sequence links TRBV30 to TRBJ1-6; the D gene cannot be resolved reliably. This TCR derives from an adult with an advanced solid tumor such as melanoma, head and neck, liver or kidney cancer. The sequenced DNA: TGTGCCTGGAGGGAAAAGAAAGGGAATTCACCCCTCCACTTT. Protein translation: CAWREKKGNSPLHF.